This TCR beta chain is drawn from a study of blood T cells in healthy people across ages. Findings of the study overall: Those diversity estimates obtained from one million T cells were thought to be underestimates. Older age went with lower TCR beta diversity per million T cells, in a roughly linear way.

This clonotype was observed a few times. Its antigen is currently unknown. Through a sample-barcoded 5' primer and a J-beta primer mix, a second PCR was run for roughly 6 to 12 cycles. TCRdb recomputed calls from the 5' RACE reads with MiXCR, one row per CDR3 protein. The sample includes about 800,000 distinct CDR3 sequences, approximately 25% of them seen just once. The CDR3 consists of 15 residues. Between the trimmed V and J ends, which lost 4 bases and 1 base, there was a span of 13 bases. Germline V gene lookup returns CDR1 SGHVS and CDR2 FQNEAQ. These same records also appear under a second study, on T cells of mothers and their children. That work contributes: Over 8 million TCR beta CDR3 reads were obtained from each mother, and about 3 million from each child.

The sequenced material came from blood. This sequence originates from a boy aged 10-17 years in good health. The chain couples TRBV7-8 to TRBJ1-1; perhaps TRBD1 as D (5 bases). CDR3 region: CASSSSGLPNTEAFF. The CDR3 coding sequence is TGTGCCAGCAGCTCATCGGGACTCCCGAACACTGAAGCTTTCTTT.